This T cell receptor beta chain was profiled in a study of early T cells in non-severe SARS-CoV-2 infection (dated by TCRdb to the early 2020s). Regarding the research as a whole: Because TCR sequencing was done on bulk RNA from unsorted whole blood, the alpha and beta chains could not be paired.

Set within a cohort of healthcare workers in London, UK, this nested case-control study involved weekly PCR testing of nasopharyngeal swabs along with blood sampling. Healthcare workers were enrolled in the week of the UK lockdown, from 23 to 31 March 2020, and were followed every week for up to roughly 15 weeks. Overall study results and their limits: VDJdb matching was skewed toward anti-spike CD8 responses, so virus-specific expansions were likely underestimated and private and CD4 specificities were missed.

This clonotype occurred many times. Its recognized antigen is unknown. No much larger clone is present one base from it, and per-base qualities are unavailable. The library was generated by 5' RACE. TCRdb records NextSeq 500 as the sequencer. To correct for sequencing error and PCR bias, the TCR library protocol tagged individual cDNA molecules with unique molecular identifiers. TCR alpha and beta chains were both sequenced, and the abundances of alpha and beta sequences in each sample were closely correlated with each other. The paper's processing steps were these. Decombinator V4 was used to perform V gene, J gene and CDR3 annotation of TCR sequences. TCRs were defined as expanded if a significant change between any two time points was detected under a Poisson model with p below 0.0001. Abundances of TCRs were expressed as counts per million after normalisation to the total number of TCRs sequenced in each sample. MAIT TCRs were defined by TRAV1-2 paired with TRAJ12, TRAJ20 or TRAJ33, and iNKT TCRs by TRAV10 paired with TRAJ18. VDJdb, accessed 1 November 2021, was searched for CMV, EBV and SARS-CoV-2 annotated TCRs, excluding TCRs annotated for multiple antigens. Using fastp trimming at Q25 and MiXCR clonotype assembly, TCRdb reanalyzed the public sequencing data and kept in-frame beta chains. When rows share a CDR3 protein, they turn into one entry using the most common DNA and genes. Here the V and J calls rest on TCRdb's processing, not on the authors' analysis. Recorded for this sample are some 30,000 distinct CDR3 sequences; around 6% of them occurred a single time. The ten biggest clones cover over 10% of the sample.

The germline V gene specifies SGHRS as CDR1 and YFSETQ as CDR2. Trimming costs V 2 bases and J 7 bases, and their ends lie 9 bases apart. The CDR3 numbers 12 residues from cysteine through phenylalanine. Of all the DNA, just the CDR3 is kept, 36 bases in frame from base 1. The sequence derives from an adult who was a healthcare worker with PCR-confirmed SARS-CoV-2 infection or an uninfected control (not recorded which). The specimen was whole blood. The V and J segments used are TRBV5-1 and TRBJ1-1; 6 matching bases give a weak D call of TRBD1. The CDR3 reads as follows: CASSFEGDEAFF. The DNA is TGCGCCAGCAGCTTCGAGGGGGATGAAGCTTTCTTT.